The T cell receptor beta chain described here comes from a study of brain T cells in children with intractable seizures. Regarding the study as a whole: Clones missing pre-surgery may reflect undersampling of that blood sample. Viral specificity was inferred only from CDR3 similarity; HCMV serostatus was unknown.

Sequencing was limited to surgery cases with top T cell transcript signatures in brain tissue. Before surgery, patients took at least one anti-epileptic drug. CDR1 is SGHDN and CDR2 is FVKESK in the germline V gene. V lost 4 bases, J lost 3 bases, and 9 bases lay in between. The CDR3 is 13 residues long. Remarks on this clone: The target antigen is unknown.

TCRdb keeps only in-frame clones here, not all; method: immunoSEQ multiplex PCR. The table includes just under 65,000 clones, around 95% detected once. V usage is TRBV14 and J usage is TRBJ1-2; no firm D call. The sample was peripheral blood, taken at surgery. The origin of this receptor is a boy younger than two with focal cortical dysplasia and intractable seizures. CDR3 amino acids: CASSPEEDYGYTF. DNA for the CDR3: TGTGCCAGCAGCCCCGAGGAGGACTATGGCTACACCTTC.